These 23 T cell receptor beta chains were sequenced from one sample in a study of cytomegalovirus exposure and HLA in healthy donors. Here immunoSEQ multiplex PCR was the method, and the copy in TCRdb shows in-frame clones only, minus some. This repertoire shows some 320,000 clones, around 90% found once; its top ten account for about 1%. Sequencing was carried out using PBMCs. Receptor source: a woman in her thirties in good health and CMV-seropositive.

This chain links TRBV30 with TRBJ1-3; D might be TRBD1 (5 bases). The ends were cut back, 8 bases at V and 0 bases at J, with 17 bases in the middle. This CDR3 is built from 15 residues. Germline V CDR1 and CDR2: GTSNPN, SVGIG (reference sequence). The CDR3 here is CAKRGDSFSGNTIYF. The CDR3 DNA sequence: TGTGCCAAAAGGGGCGACAGTTTCTCTGGAAACACCATATATTTT.

The CDR3 nucleotides are TGTGCCAGCAGTGATCACGACAGAAACTCCTACAATGAGCAGTTCTTC. Amino acid sequence: CASSDHDRNSYNEQFF. The rearrangement joins TRBV6-4 to TRBJ2-1; maybe TRBD1 (5 bases). Germline lookup yields CDR1 MRHNA and CDR2 SNTAGT. This CDR3 is built from 16 residues. V shed 3 bases and J shed 0 bases, with 12 bases lying between them.

This clone came up once. The chain carries TRBV28 and TRBJ2-3, with 10 nucleotides matching TRBD2. CDR1 is MDHEN, CDR2 SYDVKM, per germline. The CDR3 has 16 amino acids. J was trimmed by 4 bases and V by 3 bases; bases with no gene match: 7. As DNA, the CDR3 is TGTGCCAGCAGTTTCCAAGCGGGAGGGCCTGCAGATACGCAGTATTTT. Its protein is CASSFQAGGPADTQYF.

The CDR3 DNA follows: TGTGCCAGCTCACCTTTAGCCGGGACTAGTGTTGATACGCAGTATTTT. This sequence encodes CASSPLAGTSVDTQYF. The V and J genes are TRBV18 and TRBJ2-3; 8 bases line up with TRBD2. Germline lookup yields CDR1 KGHSH and CDR2 LQKENI. V lost 3 bases to trimming and J lost 6 bases; unmatched junction nucleotides: 11. The CDR3 is 16 amino acids.

The rearrangement links TRBV5-4 to TRBJ2-1, with TRBD1 matching over 7 bases. Looked up from germline, CDR1 is SGHNT and CDR2 is YYREEE (reference sequence). The junction had 13 bases not matched to a gene; V was cut back by 2 bases and J by 8 bases. This CDR3 has 16 amino acids. Here the CDR3 DNA reads TGTGCCAGCAGCTTAGACAGGGCATCCCTGGGGGATGAGCAGTTCTTC. This translates into CASSLDRASLGDEQFF.

The rearrangement joins TRBV6-5 to TRBJ2-7; 11 positions agree with TRBD1. This CDR3 has 15 amino acids. Trimming at V came to 2 bases and at J to 2 bases, leaving 2 bases not matched to a gene. The germline V gene has CDR1 MNHEY and CDR2 SVGAGI. DNA of the CDR3: TGTGCCAGCAGTTACGGGACAGGGGGACCCTACGAGCAGTACTTC. This codes for CASSYGTGGPYEQYF.

This chain joins TRBV5-4 and TRBJ2-4; TRBD1 matches 8 bases. The junction had 0 bases not matched to a gene; V was cut back by 0 bases and J by 4 bases. The CDR3 length is 14 residues. Looked up from germline, CDR1 is SGHNT and CDR2 is YYREEE (reference sequence). The CDR3 sequence: CASSLGQGKNIQYF. CDR3 sequence (DNA): TGTGCCAGCAGCTTGGGACAGGGGAAAAACATTCAGTACTTC.

The CDR3 DNA sequence: TGTGCCAGCAGCTTAGAACTAGCGGTCTACGAGCAGTACTTC. It specifies CASSLELAVYEQYF. This chain joins TRBV7-9 and TRBJ2-7; TRBD2 aligns across 8 bases. Trimming removed 1 base from V and 3 bases from J; junction bases left unmatched: 2. Germline CDR1 SEHNR, CDR2 FQNEAQ (reference sequence). This CDR3 contains 14 residues.

CDR3 nucleotide sequence: TGTGCCAGCAGCTCGACTCGGTTCGAGCAGTACTTC. Residues: CASSSTRFEQYF. J is TRBJ2-7 and V is TRBV6-5; D is uncertain. This CDR3 has 12 residues. Germline CDR1 is MNHEY and CDR2 is SVGAGI. Trimming left V 6 bases short and J 6 bases short, with 12 bases between.

V is TRBV6-6 and J is TRBJ2-2; TRBD1 matches at 9 bases. Germline V lookup: CDR1 MNHNY, CDR2 SVGAGI (reference sequence). With V trimmed by 6 bases and J by 5 bases, 7 bases remained unmatched. The CDR3 runs 15 residues. CDR3 protein: CASRTTGGVTGELFF. For the CDR3, the DNA is TGTGCCAGCAGGACAACAGGGGGCGTTACCGGGGAGCTGTTTTTT.

This clone was seen once. Sequence at one end of the junction differs from germline and may be a read error. V usage is TRBV19 and J usage is TRBJ2-7, with D perhaps TRBD1 or TRBD2 (6 bases each). This CDR3 is built from 13 residues. Per germline, CDR1 LNHDA and CDR2 SQIVND (reference sequence). CDR3 DNA: TGTGCCTGTAGGAGGGGGAGCTCCTACGAGCAGTACTTC. It encodes CACRRGSSYEQYF.

The rearrangement joins TRBV7-8 to TRBJ1-1; TRBD1 agrees at 7 bases. With 2 bases clipped from V and 1 base from J, the junction kept 10 bases outside the gene matches. CDR1 SGHVS and CDR2 FQNEAQ come from the germline V gene. There are 17 residues in the CDR3. The CDR3 loop reads CASSLRAAWTGNTEAFF. CDR3 sequence (DNA): TGTGCCAGCAGCTTAAGAGCCGCTTGGACAGGGAACACTGAAGCTTTCTTT.

This chain uses TRBV5-6 with TRBJ1-2; D might be TRBD1 (6 bases). The CDR3 runs to 16 residues. Germline loops: CDR1 SGHDT, CDR2 YYEEEE. V lost 4 bases to trimming and J lost 5 bases, with 21 bases between them. The DNA of the CDR3 is TGTGCCAGCAGCGATGAACGACAGGTAGTCCGGTATGGCTACACCTTC. It translates to CASSDERQVVRYGYTF.

This clone is a singleton in its sample. This chain joins TRBV29-1 and TRBJ2-7; 8 nucleotides match TRBD2. The CDR3 covers 13 residues. V lost 2 bases, J lost 7 bases, and 7 bases stayed unmatched. CDR1 SQVTM and CDR2 ANQGSEA come from the germline V gene. The CDR3 is CSVETGGPEEQYF. CDR3 sequence (DNA): TGCAGCGTTGAAACGGGAGGGCCCGAGGAGCAGTACTTC.

The chain employs TRBV5-1 and TRBJ2-3; D is perhaps TRBD1 or TRBD2 (6 bases each). Germline V gene sequence: CDR1 SGHRS, CDR2 YFSETQ. Trimming cost V 3 bases and J 2 bases, with 13 bases left between them. CDR3 size: 15 residues. Here the CDR3 DNA reads TGCGCCAGCAGCTCGGGACGGGGGCCCACAGATACGCAGTATTTT. Translating it yields CASSSGRGPTDTQYF.

The chain's CDR3 is CASSLSAAMGGYTF. The CDR3 coding sequence is TGCGCCAGCAGCTTGTCTGCAGCTATGGGTGGCTACACCTTC. The chain links TRBV5-1 to TRBJ1-2; D is unresolved. V dropped 1 base and J dropped 7 bases, with 14 bases sitting between them. Germline V gene data show CDR1 as SGHRS and CDR2 as YFSETQ. This CDR3 is built from 14 residues. Filled out from reference TRBV5-1 and TRBJ1-2, the complete variable domain reads KAGVTQTPRYLIKTRGQQVTLSCSPISGHRSVSWYQQTPGQGLQFLFEYFSETQRNKGNFPGRFSGRQFSNSRSEMNVSTLELGDSALYLCASSLSAAMGGYTFGSGTRLTVV.

The chain employs TRBV5-6 and TRBJ2-7; D is undetermined. The CDR3 covers 14 residues. Trimming pared 0 bases from V and 6 bases from J, leaving 13 bases between. The germline gives CDR1 SGHDT, CDR2 YYEEEE. CDR3 sequence (DNA): TGTGCCAGCAGCTTGGAGGGATATGGGCTCGAGCAGTACTTC. As protein: CASSLEGYGLEQYF.

The chain carries TRBV5-1 and TRBJ2-2, with a tentative D call TRBD1 (5 bases). From germline, CDR1 is SGHRS and CDR2 YFSETQ. Trimming removed 2 bases from V and 2 bases from J, with 13 bases in between. This CDR3 has 16 amino acids. The CDR3 sequence: CASSLNTGVNTGELFF. The CDR3 bases are TGCGCCAGCAGCTTAAATACAGGCGTTAACACCGGGGAGCTGTTTTTT.

V and J are TRBV5-4 and TRBJ2-5; D might be TRBD2 (5 bases). The CDR3 consists of 15 residues. CDR1 is SGHNT, CDR2 YYREEE, per germline (reference sequence). Deletions cut 4 bases from V and 1 base from J, with 14 bases between. The chain's CDR3 is CASSKSGRGQETQYF. CDR3 nucleotides: TGTGCCAGCAGCAAGAGTGGCCGGGGCCAAGAGACCCAGTACTTC.

This chain joins TRBV15 and TRBJ1-5; D is unresolved. Trimming took 0 bases from V and 4 from J, leaving 19 bases between them. The germline CDR1 and CDR2 sequences are LNHNV and YYDKDF (reference sequence). This CDR3 has 18 amino acids. CDR3: CATSRDPSAGVGNQPQHF. As DNA, the CDR3 is TGTGCCACCAGCAGAGATCCCTCAGCCGGGGTCGGGAATCAGCCCCAGCATTTT.

The gene calls are TRBV15 and TRBJ1-5; 7 positions match TRBD1. CDR3 length: 16 amino acids. V dropped 0 bases and J dropped 3; count of bases not matched to a gene: 5. CDR1 LNHNV and CDR2 YYDKDF come from the germline V gene (reference sequence). The CDR3 sequence: CATSRERQGHNQPQHF. As DNA, the CDR3 is TGTGCCACCAGCAGAGAAAGACAGGGACACAATCAGCCCCAGCATTTT.

The rearrangement joins TRBV19 to TRBJ1-2; D gene ambiguous. The CDR3 contains 14 residues. The ends were cut back, 3 bases at V and 4 bases at J, with 12 bases in the middle. Germline V gives CDR1 LNHDA, CDR2 SQIVND (reference sequence). CDR3 DNA: TGTGCCAGTAGTATTACCGACTCGGCCTATGGCTACACCTTC. Translating it yields CASSITDSAYGYTF. Full variable domain (remainder filled in from reference TRBV19 and TRBJ1-2): DGGITQSPKYLFRKEGQNVTLSCEQNLNHDAMYWYRQDPGQGLRLIYYSQIVNDFQKGDIAEGYSVSREKKESFPLTVTSAQKNPTAFYLCASSITDSAYGYTFGSGTRLTVV.

The CDR3 sequence: CASSLKGTGYYNEQFF. The CDR3 DNA follows: TGTGCCAGCAGCCTAAAGGGGACAGGTTACTACAATGAGCAGTTCTTC. The chain uses TRBV7-2 and TRBJ2-1; 8 bases match TRBD1. The CDR3 contains 16 residues. Trimming removed 5 bases from V and 3 bases from J; junction bases left unmatched: 9. Germline assignment: CDR1 SGHTA and CDR2 FQGNSA.